Given below is one T cell receptor beta chain in context. A multiplex PCR was run with 60 Vbeta primers and 13 Jbeta primers. Assay: immunoSEQ multiplex PCR; the TCRdb copy retains only in-frame clones and omits some. The sample has 150,000 to 200,000 clones; about 80% are singletons. This sample is part of a study of cytomegalovirus exposure and HLA in healthy donors. The J segment lost 2 bases and the V segment lost 4 bases, leaving 6 bases of the junction unmatched. Germline CDR1 reads SGHVS; CDR2 reads FQNEAQ. CDR3 length: 16 residues. The sample taken for sequencing was PBMCs. This receptor was taken from a woman aged 25 to 45 in good health and CMV-seropositive. The chain has TRBV7-8 and TRBJ2-3, with 10 nucleotides matching TRBD1. CDR3 nucleotides: TGTGCCAGCAGCTATAGGACAGGGGGGATCACAGATACGCAGTATTTT. Translation gives CASSYRTGGITDTQYF.